The 17 T cell receptor beta chains below come from one sample, sequenced in a study of OX40 agonist ivuxolimab in advanced cancers. The method was immunoSEQ multiplex PCR; TCRdb's version includes in-frame clones alone and lacks a portion of them. The sample holds some 42,000 clones, around four fifths seen once. This sample comprised CD4+ or CD8+ T cells sorted from blood, obtained in a trial of the OX40 agonist ivuxolimab. Receptors originate from an adult with an advanced solid tumor such as melanoma, head and neck, liver or kidney cancer.

The chain recombines TRBV7-7 with TRBJ2-2, with 7 bases matching TRBD1. J gave up 7 bases and V 5 bases, and 10 bases lay outside the gene matches. The germline gives CDR1 SSHAT, CDR2 FNYEAQ (reference sequence). This CDR3 region has 15 residues. The CDR3 here is CASSAVTGSDGELFF. The CDR3 coding sequence is TGTGCCAGCAGCGCGGTGACAGGGTCGGACGGGGAGCTGTTTTTT.

The table lists this clone with a few counts. The rearrangement uses TRBV13 and TRBJ2-7, with D possibly matching TRBD1 (6 bases). Germline V CDR1 and CDR2: PRHDT, FYEKMQ (reference sequence). The V end was cut by 5 bases, the J end by 3 bases, with 11 bases between. CDR3 length: 13 amino acids. The CDR3 reads CASSQGHYYEQYV. CDR3 bases: TGTGCCAGCAGCCAGGGACACTACTACGAGCAGTACGTC.

The CDR3 spells CASSLLGTGNYGYTF. The CDR3 DNA is TGTGCCAGCAGCTTACTAGGGACAGGGAACTATGGCTACACCTTC. The chain couples TRBV7-8 to TRBJ1-2; TRBD1 matches 9 bases. The length of the CDR3 is 15 residues. V shed 2 bases and J 2 bases; nucleotides not matched to a gene: 3. Per germline, CDR1 SGHVS and CDR2 FQNEAQ.

V is TRBV30 and J is TRBJ1-1; D uncertain. Germline CDR1 and CDR2: GTSNPN and SVGIG (reference sequence). CDR3 length: 16 residues. Trimming removed 0 bases from V and 1 base from J, with 15 bases in between. CDR3 coding DNA: TGTGCCTGGAGTGTACTTTGGAAACTCGGGAACACTGAAGCTTTCTTT. This translates into CAWSVLWKLGNTEAFF.

The J gene is TRBJ1-1, the V gene TRBV18; D is uncertain. The CDR3 runs to 14 residues. The germline V gene encodes CDR1 KGHSH and CDR2 LQKENI. V lost 0 bases to trimming and J lost 3 bases, with 8 bases between them. For the CDR3, the DNA is TGTGCCAGCTCACCACCGTCAACAGACACTGAAGCTTTCTTT. It yields the protein CASSPPSTDTEAFF.

This clone has just one count. The chain's CDR3 is CASSYFGIQGGNQPQHF. In nucleotides, the CDR3 is TGTGCCAGCAGTTATTTCGGTATCCAAGGGGGCAATCAGCCCCAGCATTTT. J is TRBJ1-5 and V is TRBV27, with TRBD1 as a possible D gene (5 bases). V lost 4 bases and J 2 bases, leaving 18 bases between the germline ends. The CDR3 loop spans 17 amino acids. The germline V gene has CDR1 MNHEY and CDR2 SMNVEV (reference sequence).

The V gene is TRBV4-1, the J gene TRBJ1-1; a possible D gene is TRBD1 (6 bases). Trimming shortened V by 1 base and J by 4 bases, and 13 bases separated the two germline ends. Germline CDR1 is MGHRA and CDR2 is YSYEKL. The CDR3 contains 15 residues. CDR3: CASSQGRGILTEAFF. The CDR3 nucleotides are TGCGCCAGCAGCCAAGGCAGGGGAATACTCACTGAAGCTTTCTTT.

This clone has only one observation. The chain links TRBV19 to TRBJ1-1; a weak D match, TRBD1 (5 bases). This CDR3 has 14 amino acids. V was cut by 10 bases and J by 5 bases, with 20 bases left in between. Germline V gene data show CDR1 as LNHDA and CDR2 as SQIVND (reference sequence). The CDR3 DNA reads as TGTGCCACCACCCTCGGCGGAGGGGATACTGAAGCTTTCTTT. As protein: CATTLGGGDTEAFF. Full variable domain (rest looked up from reference TRBV19 and TRBJ1-1): DGGITQSPKYLFRKEGQNVTLSCEQNLNHDAMYWYRQDPGQGLRLIYYSQIVNDFQKGDIAEGYSVSREKKESFPLTVTSAQKNPTAFYLCATTLGGGDTEAFFGQGTRLTVV.

The table lists this clone with a few counts. The chain joins TRBV15 to TRBJ2-5; 7 positions agree with TRBD2. CDR3 length equals 16 residues. Trimming cost V 6 bases and J 4 bases; bases outside gene matches: 14. From germline, CDR1 is LNHNV and CDR2 YYDKDF (reference sequence). The CDR3, as DNA: TGTGCCACCAGATTTGAGGGCGGGAGAGACCGAGAGACCCAGTACTTC. Protein sequence: CATRFEGGRDRETQYF.

In its sample, this clone is medium-sized. The rearrangement uses TRBV5-1 and TRBJ2-3; 11 nucleotides match TRBD2. Germline V lookup: CDR1 SGHRS, CDR2 YFSETQ. The J segment lost 2 bases and the V segment lost 8 bases, leaving 4 bases of the junction unmatched. This CDR3 region has 14 residues. The CDR3 nucleotides read TGCGCCAGTGGGACTAGCGGCCCCACAGATACGCAGTATTTT. Its translation is CASGTSGPTDTQYF.

The V call is TRBV19, the J call TRBJ1-2, with no clear D. There are 15 residues in the CDR3. Germline V gene sequence: CDR1 LNHDA, CDR2 SQIVND (reference sequence). The V and J ends lost 2 bases and 0 bases respectively, with 10 bases between them. CDR3: CASSIRPSPNYGYTF. Here the CDR3 DNA reads TGTGCCAGTAGTATAAGGCCATCTCCTAACTATGGCTACACCTTC.

The CDR3 region has the DNA TGTGCCATCAGTGAAGACCAAGAGACCCAGTACTTC. Amino acids: CAISEDQETQYF. The chain links TRBV10-3 to TRBJ2-5; D gene ambiguous. CDR3 length: 12 residues. Trimming took 3 bases from V and 0 from J, leaving 2 bases between them. Germline CDR1 and CDR2: ENHRY and SYGVKD.

Written as DNA, the CDR3 is TGTGCCAGCAGCGAGCGACCGGCAGACGAGACCCAGTACTTC. Residues: CASSERPADETQYF. The genes are TRBV9 and TRBJ2-5; D is undetermined. The CDR3 has 14 amino acids. Germline lookup yields CDR1 SGDLS and CDR2 YYNGEE. V was shortened by 3 bases and J by 5 bases, with 14 bases between the two germline ends.

The chain combines TRBV5-1 with TRBJ1-5, with 9 bases matching TRBD1. CDR1 is SGHRS and CDR2 is YFSETQ in the germline V gene. The CDR3 is 16 amino acids. Trimming at V came to 0 bases and at J to 4 bases, leaving 5 bases not matched to a gene. The CDR3 here is CASSLGPGQGNQPQHF. CDR3 in DNA: TGCGCCAGCAGCTTGGGGCCGGGACAGGGAAATCAGCCCCAGCATTTT.

The chain employs TRBV25-1 and TRBJ1-2; weak D call: TRBD1 (5 bases). V was cut by 8 bases and J by 0 bases, with 13 bases left in between. This CDR3 has 14 amino acids. Germline V gives CDR1 MGHDK, CDR2 SYGVNS. The CDR3 region has the DNA TGTGCCAGCCAGAGTTGGGGGGCTAACTATGGCTACACCTTC. It translates to CASQSWGANYGYTF.

The chain couples TRBV7-6 to TRBJ1-1; D possibly corresponds to TRBD1 (6 bases). The CDR3 spans 16 residues. CDR1 is SGHVS, CDR2 FNYEAQ, per germline. V was shortened by 1 base and J by 0 bases, with 12 bases between the two germline ends. CDR3 region: CASSLVGGGLNTEAFF. The CDR3, as DNA: TGTGCCAGCAGCTTAGTGGGAGGGGGTCTGAACACTGAAGCTTTCTTT.

This clone was picked up a small number of times. This chain uses TRBV4-2 with TRBJ1-4; 7 bases line up with TRBD1. There are 13 residues in the CDR3. The V and J ends lost 6 bases and 8 bases, in that order; junction bases with no gene match: 6. The V gene's germline CDR1 is LGHNA and CDR2 YNFKEQ. Here the CDR3 reads CASRRQGGEKLFF. The CDR3 bases are TGTGCCAGCAGGAGACAGGGTGGGGAAAAACTGTTTTTT.